This T cell receptor (beta chain) came from a study of blood T cell repertoires in COVID-19. Turning to the study itself: COVID-19 samples collected from the United States, Italy and Spain covered acute and convalescent phases. T cells, B-cell-depleted T cells, or PBMCs supplied cDNA or gDNA.

Methods used by the authors: Amplification from reference gene primers served as the basis for estimated nucleated cell counts. Produced via immunoSEQ multiplex PCR; TCRdb's table is partial and in-frame only. V, J and clone size are taken as reported in that table, and D and trimming were inferred from the DNA itself. The sample holds some 79,000 clones, roughly 89% seen once. Germline CDR1 reads SGHTA; CDR2 reads FQGNSA. This CDR3 contains 16 residues. V was pared by 5 bases and J by 1 base, with 5 bases of the junction left unmatched. Sequenced sample: peripheral blood. The chain joins TRBV7-2 to TRBJ2-5, with 12 bases that match TRBD2. The receptor's source is a man aged 65 to 85 with active or convalescent COVID-19. The CDR3 sequence: CASSPSGLAGQETQYF. The CDR3 coding sequence is TGTGCCAGCAGCCCCTCGGGACTAGCGGGCCAAGAGACCCAGTACTTC. Full variable domain (rest looked up from reference TRBV7-2 and TRBJ2-5): GAGVSQSPSNKVTEKGKDVELRCDPISGHTALYWYRQSLGQGLEFLIYFQGNSAPDKSGLPSDRFSAERTGGSVSTLTIQRTQQEDSAVYLCASSPSGLAGQETQYFGPGTRLLVL.